Following are 13 T cell receptor beta chains from one sample sequenced in a study of read filtering for tumor transcriptome and immune sequencing. From roughly 390 ng of RNA, a library with molecular barcoded alpha/delta and beta/gamma adaptors was made. MiXCR, run by TCRdb on the reads, gives a single entry per CDR3 protein. This sample has fewer than 150,000 distinct CDR3 sequences, with 10% to 15% found just once. The sequenced sample was a population of CD138-negative cells sorted from bone marrow. The receptors come from a donor at least 40 years old with multiple myeloma.

This clonotype was observed many times. The rearrangement links TRBV6-1 to TRBJ1-5, with a tentative D call TRBD1 (5 bases). Trimming left V 3 bases short and J 2 bases short, with 11 bases between. Germline V gene sequence: CDR1 MNHNS, CDR2 SASEGT. This CDR3 is 15 amino acids long. The CDR3 loop reads CASSDFSGGNQPQHF. The CDR3 DNA is TGTGCCAGCAGTGACTTTTCGGGGGGCAATCAGCCCCAGCATTTT.

This clonotype has at least ten counts. This chain links TRBV19 with TRBJ2-3, with 15 bases lining up with TRBD2. The CDR3 consists of 14 residues. V dropped 7 bases and J dropped 11; count of bases not matched to a gene: 7. The germline V gene encodes CDR1 LNHDA and CDR2 SQIVND (reference sequence). The chain's CDR3 is CASTGLAGGYMQYF. The DNA of the CDR3 is TGTGCCAGTACGGGACTAGCGGGGGGCTACATGCAGTATTTT.

Details on this clonotype: This may be a read error, as it is one base from a much larger clone. The CDR3 nucleotides read TGTGCCAGCAGCTTCGCACAGGGCGGTGAAAAACTGTCTTTT. Protein: CASSFAQGGEKLSF. V and J are TRBV7-9 and TRBJ1-4; D is possibly TRBD1 (6 bases). The CDR3 is 14 amino acids. Looked up from germline, CDR1 is SEHNR and CDR2 is FQNEAQ (reference sequence).

This clonotype has a count of ten or more. The J gene is TRBJ2-2, the V gene TRBV4-1; D gene unclear. The CDR3 loop spans 12 amino acids. Germline V lookup: CDR1 MGHRA, CDR2 YSYEKL. With 0 bases removed from V and 4 bases from J, the gap between germline ends came to 0 bases. This chain's CDR3 is CASSQDTGELFF. As DNA, the CDR3 is TGCGCCAGCAGCCAAGACACCGGGGAGCTGTTTTTT.

This clonotype occurred many times. The genes are TRBV14 and TRBJ1-1; D gene unclear. The germline V and J ends were trimmed by 1 base and 0 bases, with 9 bases remaining between them. Germline lookup yields CDR1 SGHDN and CDR2 FVKESK. The CDR3 extends over 15 amino acids. CDR3 region: CASSQVVQMNTEAFF. The CDR3 region has the DNA TGTGCCAGCAGCCAAGTCGTGCAAATGAACACTGAAGCTTTCTTT.

In this sample, this clonotype turned up many times. The rearrangement uses TRBV12-5 and TRBJ2-5; TRBD2 matches at 7 bases. V trimming: 5 bases; J trimming: 5 bases; junction bases outside the gene matches: 8. The CDR3 consists of 14 residues. Germline CDR1 reads LGHNT; CDR2 reads FRNRAP. CDR3 loop: CASGNGGYRETQYF. The CDR3 coding sequence is TGTGCTAGTGGTAACGGGGGGTACAGGGAGACCCAGTACTTC.

On this clonotype itself: With a much larger clone just one base away, this may be a read error. The gene calls are TRBV20-1 and TRBJ2-4; D is perhaps TRBD1 (5 bases). The CDR3 length is 13 residues. The germline CDR1 and CDR2 sequences are DFQATT and SNEGSKA (reference sequence). CDR3: CSARSGFSNIQHF. The DNA for the CDR3 is TGCAGTGCTAGGTCAGGGTTTTCAAACATTCAGCACTTC.

This clonotype was seen at least ten times. The chain couples TRBV10-2 to TRBJ2-7, with 7 nucleotides matching TRBD1. CDR3 length: 15 amino acids. V shed 6 bases and J 0 bases; nucleotides not matched to a gene: 8. CDR1 WSHSY and CDR2 SAAADI come from the germline V gene. In nucleotides, the CDR3 is TGCGCCAGCAGCCCGGGACAGATTAGCTCCTACGAGCAGTACTTC. Translation: CASSPGQISSYEQYF.

The table lists this clonotype with many counts. The chain employs TRBV14 and TRBJ1-1; no reliable D call. The CDR3 runs to 13 residues. Germline V gives CDR1 SGHDN, CDR2 FVKESK. The V gene lost 0 bases and the J gene lost 8 bases, with 10 bases spanning the gap. The CDR3 loop is CASSQDSKSEAFF. The CDR3 bases are TGTGCCAGCAGCCAAGATTCGAAGAGCGAAGCTTTCTTT.

This clonotype was observed many times. The chain employs TRBV28 and TRBJ2-7; maybe TRBD1 (6 bases). The germline V and J ends were trimmed by 6 bases and 6 bases, with 18 bases remaining between them. Germline CDR1 and CDR2: MDHEN and SYDVKM. The CDR3 spans 14 residues. CDR3 in DNA: TGTGCCAGCAGAGCCGGGACAAATATCGCCGAGCAGTACTTC. As protein: CASRAGTNIAEQYF.

This clonotype was seen many times. The gene calls are TRBV7-6 and TRBJ2-1, with 9 bases that match TRBD2. J lost 4 bases, V lost 1 base, and 2 bases had no gene match. Germline-derived CDR1 and CDR2 are SGHVS and FNYEAQ. CDR3 length equals 15 residues. The CDR3 protein is CASSLGLAVYNEQFF. In nucleotides, the CDR3 is TGTGCCAGCAGCTTAGGACTAGCGGTTTACAATGAGCAGTTCTTC.

This clonotype has a count of ten or more. V gene TRBV19 combines with J gene TRBJ2-3; maybe TRBD1 (6 bases). Per the germline V gene, CDR1 is LNHDA and CDR2 is SQIVND (reference sequence). V lost 5 bases and J 0 bases, leaving 15 bases between the germline ends. The CDR3 spans 16 residues. CDR3 in amino acids: CASSSHRGGSTDTQYF. The CDR3 nucleotides are TGTGCCAGTAGTTCGCACCGAGGGGGAAGCACAGATACGCAGTATTTT.

This clonotype was found many times. The gene calls are TRBV10-3 and TRBJ1-2, with TRBD1 matching 7 bases. CDR3 length: 16 amino acids. V was clipped by 6 bases and J by 4 bases; unmatched bases: 14. The germline V gene encodes CDR1 ENHRY and CDR2 SYGVKD. The chain's CDR3 is CAIRPGQVGDGYGYTF. CDR3 DNA: TGTGCCATCAGACCAGGACAGGTCGGTGATGGCTATGGCTACACCTTC.